This entry concerns a single TCR beta chain. This clone was seen just once. No cognate antigen has been identified for it. The record has no base qualities; no much larger clone is one base away. The library was produced with the immunoSEQ multiplex PCR assay. For the multiplex PCR, a mixture combining 60 forward primers for TCR Vbeta segments and 13 reverse primers for TCR Jbeta segments was used. A multiplex PCR assay on genomic DNA amplified the CDR3 region of rearranged TCR beta genes. On the Illumina HiSeq System, the amplified TCR beta libraries were sequenced as 87-base-pair reads. Processing in the source paper ran as follows. In a later analysis, around 80 million unique TCR beta chains were counted across the roughly 610 repertoires, and around 11 million of these chains were shared by at least two donors. Raw reads were error-corrected and collapsed into unique sequences by a nearest-neighbor algorithm in which closely related sequences were merged to remove PCR and sequencing errors. To assign V, D and J gene segments, CDR3 sequences were aligned to IMGT reference sequences. For a sequence to be retained, a match of at least six nucleotides to both a V gene segment and a J gene segment was required. Rearrangements were classified as productive when the CDR3 lacked stop codons and remained in frame with V and J, and all other rearrangements were classified as non-productive. Following IMGT convention, CDR3 was defined as the stretch from the second conserved V-encoded cysteine up to the conserved J-encoded phenylalanine. In an earlier analysis of more than 550 of the donors, sequences lacking an unambiguous match to a single V gene segment were excluded. In an earlier analysis of a few hundred of the donors, V segments were called functional above 56.7% productive rearrangements and were called segregating when the between-donor standard deviation exceeded 5%. A statistical classification framework was developed to diagnose cytomegalovirus status using the catalog of TCR beta chain sequences. In a later analysis, TCR nucleotide sequences were compared against IMGT/GENE-DB human TR gene sequences so that V and J genes could be assigned. In a later analysis, CDR3 sequences and most-parsimonious VDJ recombination scenarios were assigned using the TCRdist pipeline. In a later analysis, every TCR beta chain was defined by the combination of its CDR3 amino acid sequence and its V-gene family, and reads without a unique V-gene family were dropped. A later analysis removed nearly 600 highly shared, low-generation-probability nucleotide sequences to deal with suspected cross-contamination and a sequencing artifact. In a later analysis, a clonal expansion index was calculated for each public chain from normalized within-repertoire ranks of inferred template counts. A later analysis computed generation probabilities with a VDJ recombination model fitted to out-of-frame rearrangements, and checked the results against IGoR. Hypergeometric tests were used in a later analysis to score TCR-TCR, TCR-HLA and TCR-CMV co-occurrence, with a repertoire-size bias correction applied to the TCR pairs. To estimate false discovery rates, a later analysis permuted the HLA or CMV assignments 20 times. In a later analysis, co-occurring TCRs were grouped with DBSCAN, and TCRdist sequence similarity was added when clustering was performed within HLA-allele-positive subsets. Co-occurrence clustering excluded repertoires with fewer than 30,000 or more than 120,000 public chains, plus five with anomalous nucleotide sharing. The source is immuneACCESS, and TCRdb retained only in-frame sequences with V and J called. Part of the clones is not carried over; for the studies checked, unresolved V genes explain less than half of this, and the remainder is unexplained. Clone size and the V and J calls come from that table; the DNA yielded D and trimming. The sample table contains 150,000 to 200,000 clones; only one count was recorded for 75% to 80% of them. Of the sample, more than 13% is held by the ten largest clones.

The cohort was made up of under 800 healthy bone marrow donors. Cohort members were all nominally healthy when sampled, although unrecorded immune exposures were likely present. The donor was CMV seropositive and belonged to the group of about 290 seropositive cohort members. Each donor provided a peripheral blood sample, and peripheral blood mononuclear cells were used for TCR beta sequencing. The Qiagen DNeasy Blood Extraction Kit was used to extract genomic DNA from the blood cell samples. Via the germline V gene (reference sequence), CDR1 is WNHNN and CDR2 SYGVQD. V and J are truncated by 0 bases and 2 bases respectively, leaving an intervening sequence of 11 bases. The CDR3 sequence holds 16 residues, the cysteine and phenylalanine included. Of all the DNA, just the CDR3 is kept, 48 bases in frame from base 1. These data are taken from a study of cytomegalovirus exposure and HLA in healthy donors (dated by TCRdb to about 2017). The study in broad terms: An earlier analysis of roughly 500 of the donors reported 276 Gb of sequence data and 95 million to 130 million unique TCR beta sequences obtained from 150 million to 200 million T cells. The study aimed to test whether cataloging public T cell receptors could reveal signatures of past pathogen exposure. A later analysis re-analyzed previously published TCR beta repertoires from 660 or so donors and added high-resolution HLA genotyping to study TCR occurrence patterns. Roughly 5 DR-DQ haplotypes were treated as single units for association and clustering because of strong linkage in the cohort. Besides the first cohort of under 700 subjects, a separate validation cohort made up of 120 or so different subjects was used. Genome-wide SNP genotypes for about 60% of the roughly 700 donors were used in a later genetic analysis, which treated that subset as a discovery cohort. To predict cytomegalovirus infection status, the study brought together high-throughput TCR immunosequencing, statistical association of individual TCRs with disease status, and machine learning. An early release that covered 500 to 800 HLA-typed donors contained approximately 300 gigabases of sequencing data and 85 million to 100 million unique TCR sequences. On average, 235,054 unique TCR beta nucleotide sequences were sequenced per donor among 398 genotyped donors of the cohort, with 15% to 20% of those sequences being non-productive. All discovery cohort repertoires had been generated on a single sequencing platform. Alongside the repertoire data, information on donor age, sex, ethnicity and CMV serostatus was compiled. In an earlier analysis of 587 of the donors, high-throughput TCR beta sequencing was used to judge whether each TCR beta V gene segment behaved as functional or pseudogenic. The number of donors typed differed by locus, with about 620-630 for A, B, C, DRB1 and DQB1, around 500 for DQA1, 600 to 610 for DPA1, and 450 to 480 for DPB1. The study profiled the T cell repertoires of around 700 subjects by immunosequencing and related them to cytomegalovirus serostatus. HLA typing included class I and class II loci at four-digit resolution. Among the roughly 400 genotyped donors, more than 70% belonged to the genetic ancestry cluster associated with self-reported Caucasian donors. Rather than using new phenotypic data, the later analysis identified candidate immune exposures from TCR beta sequences and from how often those sequences occurred across donors.

Here is what the overall study found, with its caveats: Because some donors lacked HLA typing at each locus, the association tests relied only on the typed subset. The presence/absence analyses assumed that sequencing depth was roughly uniform across donors, and that assumption may not be true. The earlier analysis of about 600 of the donors excluded about 16 rarely observed V segments, including chromosome 9 orphons, because counts were too low. In a later genetic analysis, fewer N-insertions in productive TCRs were reported among donors in an Asian-associated ancestry cluster than the approximately 710-donor mean. The cohort was sequenced for TCR beta chains only, and without alpha or paired-chain data the features that could be detected were limited. The sequencing pipeline was judged likely to have produced a cluster of highly shared sequence variants as a technical artifact. While some public TCRs were present in many individuals, most TCR sequences turned up only very rarely across donors. Three of the identified cytomegalovirus-associated TCR beta chains were confirmed in vitro to be specific for cytomegalovirus antigens. The study listed around 160 TCR beta chains as associated with cytomegalovirus. According to a later analysis, TCR association rates differed among HLA loci, with DRB1 alleles showing the most associated TCRs and HLA-C alleles showing the fewest. For the cohort, immune exposure information was limited to CMV serostatus. According to a later analysis, most CMV-associated TCR beta chains appeared to be HLA-restricted, and the HLA associations seemed to be driven largely by CMV exposure. Specific HLA alleles were associated with 15,000 to 20,000 TCR beta sequences at a false discovery rate of 0.05 in a later analysis. According to a later analysis, parvovirus B19, influenza, CMV and Epstein-Barr virus appeared linked to several top co-occurrence clusters. In both the original and validation cohorts, the classifier was reported to diagnose cytomegalovirus status with high specificity and sensitivity. A further reported finding was that TCR beta sequences accurately predicted the HLA-A and HLA-B alleles for most subjects in the first cohort. V-gene and J-gene trimming of TCR beta chains was associated with a missense DCLRE1C variant in a later genetic analysis, and the association was replicated in an independent cohort. In a later analysis, HLA-associated TCR beta chains were found to be more clonally expanded and to have lower generation probabilities than equally common non-associated chains. The 87-base-pair reads could not distinguish some IMGT-functional V segments, including TRBV6-2 and TRBV6-3, so those segments were excluded. When HLA alleles, especially DR and DQ, strongly co-occurred, TCR associations were difficult to assign to individual alleles. According to the authors, the approach could potentially be generalized to other disease states and immunological phenotypes. In an earlier analysis of several hundred of the donors, most TCR beta V segments were observed in productive rearrangements about 87% or about 30% of the time, broadly matching IMGT annotations. Correlated functional status among segregating V segments might reflect linkage disequilibrium, but an unknown experimental factor could not be ruled out.

The origin of this receptor is a man aged 50 or older in good health and CMV-seropositive. The rearranged chain carries TRBV10-1 and TRBJ1-3, with TRBD1 as a weak D call on 5 bases. The source material was PBMCs. The CDR3: CASSESLGTTGNTIYF. The DNA sequence is as follows: TGCGCCAGCAGTGAGTCGCTAGGGACTACTGGAAACACCATATATTTT.